The sequence of this TCR beta chain was determined in a study of blood T cell repertoires in COVID-19. At the level of the study: T cells, B-cell-depleted T cells, or PBMCs supplied cDNA or gDNA.

Per the authors' pipeline: Nucleated cell number was recorded as an estimate derived from reference gene primer amplification. Produced via immunoSEQ multiplex PCR; TCRdb's table is partial and in-frame only. The V and J calls and clone size are taken from that table; D and trimming were inferred from the DNA. The sample lists a few hundred thousand clones, roughly 90% occurring once. V was clipped by 4 bases and J by 9 bases, with 12 bases between them. Germline CDR1 reads LNHDA; CDR2 reads SQIVND (reference sequence). The CDR3 length is 12 residues. Sequencing was performed on PBMCs or T cells enriched from blood (not recorded which). J is TRBJ1-2 and V is TRBV19, with D hard to call. This clonotype was obtained from a woman aged 40 to 50 who had recovered from COVID-19. The CDR3 here is CASSRGGNSYTF. CDR3 nucleotide sequence: TGTGCCAGTAGTAGAGGAGGCAATAGCTACACCTTC.